The 2 T cell receptor beta chains in this list originate from one sample, sequenced in a study of tumor and adjacent non-tumor tissue in lung cancer. This sample's RNA came from whole unsorted tissue. The library came from three nested PCR rounds adapted from ARM-PCR protocols. Using its own MiXCR run on the multiplex PCR reads, TCRdb lists one record per CDR3 protein. The table shows under 100,000 distinct CDR3 sequences, with around 59% occurring only once. The specimen sequenced was lung tumor tissue. Every receptor here comes from a man between 65 and 85 years old with non-small cell lung cancer.

This clonotype was recorded a few times. This rearrangement joins TRBV2 to TRBJ2-3, with D uncertain. Germline CDR1 SNHLY, CDR2 FYNNEI. V shed 0 bases and J shed 6 bases, with 1 base lying between them. The CDR3 length is 11 residues. The CDR3 sequence: CASSEADTQYF. CDR3 nucleotides: TGTGCCAGCAGTGAAGCCGATACGCAGTATTTT.

This clonotype was detected only a few times. Being one base from a much bigger clone, this may be a read error. The chain joins TRBV6-5 to TRBJ1-5, with 9 bases identical to TRBD1. This CDR3 contains 16 residues. CDR1 is MNHEY and CDR2 is SVGAGI in the germline V gene. CDR3 residues: CTSRPGQGHSNQPQHF. Here the CDR3 DNA reads TGTACCAGCAGACCGGGACAGGGACATAGCAATCAGCCCCAGCATTTT.